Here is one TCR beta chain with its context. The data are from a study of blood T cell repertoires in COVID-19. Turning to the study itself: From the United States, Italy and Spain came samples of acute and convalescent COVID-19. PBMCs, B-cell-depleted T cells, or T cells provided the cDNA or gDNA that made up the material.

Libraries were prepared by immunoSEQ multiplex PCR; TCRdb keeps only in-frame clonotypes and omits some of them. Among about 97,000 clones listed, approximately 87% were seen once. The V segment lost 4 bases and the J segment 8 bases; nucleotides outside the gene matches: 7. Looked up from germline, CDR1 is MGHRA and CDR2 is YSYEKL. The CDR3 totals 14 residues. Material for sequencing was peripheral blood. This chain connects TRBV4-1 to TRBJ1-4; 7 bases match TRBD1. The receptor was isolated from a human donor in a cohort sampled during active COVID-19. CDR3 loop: CASSRNTGAEKLFF. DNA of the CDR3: TGCGCCAGCAGCCGAAATACAGGGGCGGAAAAACTGTTTTTT.